This entry describes one T cell receptor (beta chain). Its antigen is unknown. This sample is part of a study of radiotherapy plus CTLA-4 blockade in lung cancer. Study as a whole: Among enrolled patients, over 15% responded and about 30% achieved disease control. General study findings and limits: Increased serum interferon-beta after radiation also reportedly predicted response strongly. Blood-borne expansion of tumor-derived TCR clones followed radiotherapy plus ipilimumab.

Clones were read by immunoSEQ multiplex PCR, and TCRdb kept only the in-frame ones, dropping some. The data hold roughly 59,000 clones, with 72% observed a single time. Patients had chemo-refractory metastatic non-small-cell lung cancer and received focal radiation plus CTLA-4 blockade that used ipilimumab. This sequence originates from a human donor with non-small cell lung cancer whose response to radiotherapy plus ipilimumab could not be evaluated. This specimen was peripheral blood, taken from a patient treated with radiotherapy plus ipilimumab.

CDR3: CASSEPVSYEQYF. DNA of the CDR3: TGTGCCAGCAGTGAACCAGTCTCCTACGAGCAGTACTTC. This sequence joins TRBV6-1 and TRBJ2-7; D is undetermined. The CDR3 has 13 residues. Looked up from germline, CDR1 is MNHNS and CDR2 is SASEGT. V was shortened by 2 bases and J by 0 bases, with 5 bases between the two germline ends.